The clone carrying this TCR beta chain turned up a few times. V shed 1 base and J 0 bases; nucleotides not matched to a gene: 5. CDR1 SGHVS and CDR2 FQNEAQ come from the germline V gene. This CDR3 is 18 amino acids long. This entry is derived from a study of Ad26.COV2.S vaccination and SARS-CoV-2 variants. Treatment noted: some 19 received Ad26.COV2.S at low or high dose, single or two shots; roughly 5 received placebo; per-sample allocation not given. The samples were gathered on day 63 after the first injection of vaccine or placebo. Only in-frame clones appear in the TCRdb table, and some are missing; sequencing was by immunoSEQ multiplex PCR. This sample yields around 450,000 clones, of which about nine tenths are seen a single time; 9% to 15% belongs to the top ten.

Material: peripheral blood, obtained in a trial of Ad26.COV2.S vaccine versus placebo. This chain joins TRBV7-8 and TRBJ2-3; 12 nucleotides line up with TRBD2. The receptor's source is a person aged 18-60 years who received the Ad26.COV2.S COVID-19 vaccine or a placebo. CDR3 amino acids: CASSLGGLAGGSTDTQYF. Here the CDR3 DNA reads TGTGCCAGCAGCTTAGGGGGGCTAGCGGGAGGGAGCACAGATACGCAGTATTTT.